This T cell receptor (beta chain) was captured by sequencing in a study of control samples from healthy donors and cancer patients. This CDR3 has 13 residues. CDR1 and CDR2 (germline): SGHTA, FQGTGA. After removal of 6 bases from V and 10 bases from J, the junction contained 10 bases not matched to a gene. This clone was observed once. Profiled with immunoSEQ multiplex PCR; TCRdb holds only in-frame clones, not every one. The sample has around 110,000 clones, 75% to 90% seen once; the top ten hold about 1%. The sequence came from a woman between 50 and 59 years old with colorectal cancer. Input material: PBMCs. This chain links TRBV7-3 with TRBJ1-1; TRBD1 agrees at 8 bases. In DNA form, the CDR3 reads TGTGCCAGCAGTTTAGGACAGGGTATGGGAGCTTTCTTT. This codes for CASSLGQGMGAFF. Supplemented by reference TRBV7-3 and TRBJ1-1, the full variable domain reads GAGVSQTPSNKVTEKGKYVELRCDPISGHTALYWYRQSLGQGPEFLIYFQGTGAADDSGLPNDRFFAVRPEGSVSTLKIQRTERGDSAVYLCASSLGQGMGAFFGQGTRLTVV.